This T cell receptor (beta chain) was captured in a study of identical twins. TCRdb reanalysed the 5' RACE reads using MiXCR and keeps one entry per CDR3 protein. The table includes roughly 240,000 distinct CDR3 sequences, about 7.5% detected once. V gave up 6 bases and J gave up 5 bases; unmatched junction bases: 10. The CDR3 covers 16 residues. The same sample was also used in a study of yellow fever vaccine responses in identical twins.

Sequencing was performed on CD8+ T cells sorted from blood. This TCR was sampled from a woman under 30 in good health. V usage is TRBV12-3 or TRBV12-4 and J usage is TRBJ1-6; 7 bases line up with TRBD1. The DNA for the CDR3 is TGTGCCAGCAGGCCATCAGGGGGTAGGGATAATTCACCCCTCCACTTT. This translates into CASRPSGGRDNSPLHF.